This T cell receptor (beta chain) emerged from a study of spatial heterogeneity in lung cancer. A single record per CDR3 protein comes from TCRdb applying MiXCR to the 5' RACE reads. The sample includes roughly 3,700 distinct CDR3 sequences, approximately 15% of them seen just once. Time point defined: sample taken at primary tumor resection. Whole RNA, isolated from tumor, nontumor lung or frozen PBMC, was sequenced without prior sorting. This CDR3 contains 19 residues. The ends lost 5 bases at V and 0 bases at J; junction bases unmatched: 13. Looked up from germline, CDR1 is LNHDA and CDR2 is SQIVND (reference sequence). This clonotype has at least ten counts.

The sample here was PBMCs, taken at surgery. The chain is built from TRBV19 and TRBJ2-6; 7 positions match TRBD1. The clonotype originates from a male donor with early-stage non-small cell lung cancer. CDR3 sequence reads: CASSANRQGRNSGANVLTF. Written as DNA, the CDR3 is TGTGCCAGTAGTGCCAATAGACAGGGCAGGAACTCTGGGGCCAACGTCCTGACTTTC.